This T cell receptor beta chain was sequenced in a study of CD8 T cells in Susac syndrome. At the level of the study: Patients with Susac syndrome were, at the time of blood collection, therapy-naive, maintained on corticosteroids, or maintained on intravenous immunoglobulin alone.

Definite or probable Susac syndrome was diagnosed using recently defined diagnostic criteria. This clonotype has a single count. The RNA input was roughly 0.45 to 1 ug, and it was reverse transcribed with random hexamers. Across 54 Vbeta and 13 Jbeta, immunoSEQ multiplex PCR amplified TCR beta CDR3. TCRdb reprocessed the immunoSEQ multiplex PCR reads via MiXCR and lists one record per CDR3 protein. The table shows some 150,000 distinct CDR3 sequences, with about 95% occurring only once. Trimming removed 6 bases from V and 6 bases from J, with 9 bases in between. Looked up from germline, CDR1 is ENHRY and CDR2 is SYGVKD. The CDR3 runs 11 residues.

The sequence derives from a human donor with Susac syndrome. The sample comprised CD4+ T cells from PBMCs. The chain couples TRBV10-3 to TRBJ2-7, with D perhaps TRBD1 (6 bases). CDR3 region: CAIRGHFEQYF. The CDR3 coding sequence is TGTGCCATCAGGGGACATTTCGAGCAGTACTTC.